Below, 30 T cell receptor beta chains from the same sample are listed, as sequenced in a study of cytomegalovirus exposure and HLA in healthy donors. PCR primers comprised 60 Vbeta and 13 Jbeta primers. The protocol was immunoSEQ multiplex PCR, while the TCRdb copy is restricted to in-frame clones and leaves out a portion. The sample holds approximately 130,000 clones, approximately 80% seen once. The material sequenced was PBMCs. The receptors come from a woman aged 40 to 55 in good health and CMV-seropositive.

V and J are TRBV6-1 and TRBJ1-5; D is possibly TRBD1 (6 bases). The length of the CDR3 is 15 residues. From germline, CDR1 is MNHNS and CDR2 SASEGT. The V end was cut by 0 bases, the J end by 5 bases, with 11 bases between. The CDR3 is CASSEAGGTYQPQHF. The DNA for the CDR3 is TGTGCCAGCAGTGAAGCGGGGGGGACATATCAGCCCCAGCATTTT.

This clone showed up just once. The chain recombines TRBV30 with TRBJ2-1; TRBD2 might be the D (6 bases). V lost 3 bases and J 0 bases, leaving 9 bases between the germline ends. This CDR3 comprises 14 residues. CDR1 is GTSNPN, CDR2 SVGIG, per germline (reference sequence). The CDR3 DNA follows: TGTGCCTGGAGGGGGGGTAGCTCCTACAATGAGCAGTTCTTC. Encoded protein: CAWRGGSSYNEQFF.

CDR3 in DNA: TGTGCCATCTCCCAGAGGCTAGCAACAGATACGCAGTATTTT. This translates into CAISQRLATDTQYF. The chain is built from TRBV28 and TRBJ2-3; D may be TRBD2 (5 bases). The CDR3 length is 14 residues. V gave up 10 bases and J gave up 3 bases, with 17 bases separating them. From germline, CDR1 is MDHEN and CDR2 SYDVKM.

The genes are TRBV7-9 and TRBJ2-3; TRBD1 matches 7 bases. The CDR3 is 17 amino acids. The V gene end was trimmed by 2 bases and the J gene end by 6 bases; junction bases not matched to a gene: 14. Germline values: CDR1 SEHNR, CDR2 FQNEAQ (reference sequence). The CDR3 nucleotides are TGTGCCAGCAGCTTAATTTTCGGGACAGCCCGTCGGGATACGCAGTATTTT. It encodes CASSLIFGTARRDTQYF.

V usage is TRBV7-2 and J usage is TRBJ2-1; 11 nucleotides line up with TRBD2. The germline V gene encodes CDR1 SGHTA and CDR2 FQGNSA. The length of the CDR3 is 16 residues. The junction had 4 bases not matched to a gene; V was cut back by 6 bases and J by 0 bases. The DNA for the CDR3 is TGTGCCAGCAGGAGACTAGCGGGATACTCCTACAATGAGCAGTTCTTC. This gives the protein CASRRLAGYSYNEQFF.

V is TRBV27 and J is TRBJ2-7, with TRBD1 matching 9 bases. This CDR3 has 14 residues. Germline trimming cut 6 bases from V and 12 bases from J; bases unmatched to any gene: 15. Germline values: CDR1 MNHEY, CDR2 SMNVEV (reference sequence). Here the CDR3 DNA reads TGTGCCAGCAGACAGCAGGGACAGGGCTCCTTGAGGTACTTC. Translation: CASRQQGQGSLRYF.

This chain uses TRBV30 with TRBJ1-2; TRBD1 is a possible D gene (5 bases). This CDR3 comprises 16 residues. Germline assignment: CDR1 GTSNPN and CDR2 SVGIG (reference sequence). The V end was cut by 4 bases, the J end by 1 base, with 19 bases between. The CDR3: CAWTRTLSGDNYGYTF. The CDR3 DNA reads TGTGCCTGGACCCGGACACTCTCGGGCGATAACTATGGCTACACCTTC.

This clone showed up just a few times. The chain joins TRBV5-1 to TRBJ1-2; D is ambiguous. CDR3 length: 15 residues. Between the trimmed V and J ends, which lost 0 bases and 3 bases, there was a span of 12 bases. From germline, CDR1 is SGHRS and CDR2 YFSETQ. CDR3 bases: TGCGCCAGCAGCTTGGGAGGTTATGAGGACTATGGCTACACCTTC. Translated, it gives CASSLGGYEDYGYTF.

This clone occurred a few times. This rearrangement joins TRBV9 to TRBJ2-1; 10 positions agree with TRBD2. V gave up 3 bases and J gave up 3 bases; unmatched junction bases: 6. The germline V gene encodes CDR1 SGDLS and CDR2 YYNGEE. CDR3 size: 16 residues. The DNA for the CDR3 is TGTGCCAGCAGCGCCCGGGGGACTAGCGTCTACAATGAGCAGTTCTTC. Translating it yields CASSARGTSVYNEQFF.

CDR3 amino acids: CASSLARGGYTF. The CDR3 coding sequence is TGTGCCAGCAGCTTGGCGCGGGGTGGCTACACCTTC. The chain is built from TRBV5-4 and TRBJ1-2, with no clear D. CDR3 length: 12 amino acids. Germline assignment: CDR1 SGHNT and CDR2 YYREEE (reference sequence). Trimming cost V 0 bases and J 7 bases, with 7 bases left between them.

This clone turned up a few times. The rearrangement uses TRBV19 and TRBJ1-1; D call uncertain. V was clipped by 5 bases and J by 0 bases, with 7 bases between them. CDR1 is LNHDA, CDR2 SQIVND, per germline (reference sequence). The CDR3 totals 13 residues. The CDR3 nucleotides read TGTGCCAGTAGTCAGAACATGAACACTGAAGCTTTCTTT. Protein sequence: CASSQNMNTEAFF.

The J gene is TRBJ2-7, the V gene TRBV28; D call uncertain. Trimming took off 2 bases at V and 4 bases at J, with 9 bases between the two ends. The CDR3 is 13 amino acids. The germline V gene has CDR1 MDHEN and CDR2 SYDVKM. The CDR3 nucleotides are TGTGCCAGCAGTTTAGGAGCCCGATACGAGCAGTACTTC. Its translation: CASSLGARYEQYF.

Only a few counts were recorded for this clone. This chain connects TRBV9 to TRBJ1-2; no definite D call. This CDR3 region has 14 residues. The germline CDR1 and CDR2 sequences are SGDLS and YYNGEE. V lost 3 bases, J lost 7 bases, and 16 bases lay in between. The CDR3 sequence: CASSAGGSGAGYTF. CDR3 nucleotide sequence: TGTGCCAGCAGCGCCGGAGGCTCAGGTGCTGGCTACACCTTC. Full variable domain (remainder filled in from reference TRBV9 and TRBJ1-2): DSGVTQTPKHLITATGQRVTLRCSPRSGDLSVYWYQQSLDQGLQFLIQYYNGEERAKGNILERFSAQQFPDLHSELNLSSLELGDSALYFCASSAGGSGAGYTFGSGTRLTVV.

V usage is TRBV6-4 and J usage is TRBJ1-2, with TRBD1 matching 10 bases. Trimming at V came to 10 bases and at J to 8 bases, leaving 16 bases not matched to a gene. The V gene's germline CDR1 is MRHNA and CDR2 SNTAGT. The CDR3 runs 15 residues. In DNA form, the CDR3 reads TGTGCCACCAGGACGGCGGGACAGGGGATCGTCGGCTACACCTTC. As protein: CATRTAGQGIVGYTF.

This clone appeared a few times. The chain recombines TRBV11-3 with TRBJ2-1; D uncertain. The CDR3 sequence is 13 residues long. Germline assignment: CDR1 SGHNT and CDR2 YENEEA. V was cut by 8 bases and J by 6 bases, with 14 bases left in between. CDR3 protein: CASSLVSSNEQFF. CDR3 coding DNA: TGTGCCAGCTCCTTGGTGAGTAGCAATGAGCAGTTCTTC.

This rearrangement joins TRBV7-9 to TRBJ2-3; unclear D gene. V lost 5 bases and J lost 3, with 15 bases in between. There are 15 residues in the CDR3. The V gene's germline CDR1 is SEHNR and CDR2 FQNEAQ (reference sequence). CDR3: CASSPLRIATDTQYF. The CDR3 bases are TGTGCCAGCAGCCCCCTCAGGATTGCGACAGATACGCAGTATTTT.

The J gene is TRBJ2-1, the V gene TRBV14; TRBD2 matches at 10 bases. Germline V gene data show CDR1 as SGHDN and CDR2 as FVKESK. J lost 4 bases, V lost 1 base, and 10 bases had no gene match. There are 18 residues in the CDR3. This chain's CDR3 is CASSQGGVGTSAYNEQFF. The CDR3 nucleotides read TGTGCCAGCAGCCAAGGAGGTGTTGGGACTAGCGCGTACAATGAGCAGTTCTTC.

Points on this clone: The junction differs from germline at one of its ends, possibly a read error. The chain couples TRBV7-9 to TRBJ1-1; D is possibly TRBD1 (5 bases). Germline CDR1 reads SEHNR; CDR2 reads FQNEAQ (reference sequence). The CDR3 extends over 12 amino acids. The CDR3 loop is CSSSNRTGGAFF. CDR3 nucleotide sequence: TGTTCCAGCAGCAACAGGACGGGAGGGGCTTTCTTT.

V and J are TRBV9 and TRBJ2-1, with D maybe TRBD1 (7 bases). Per germline, CDR1 SGDLS and CDR2 YYNGEE. The CDR3 is made up of 15 amino acids. V dropped 1 base and J dropped 5 bases, with 13 bases sitting between them. This CDR3 reads CASSVRDRLDNEQFF. CDR3 DNA: TGTGCCAGCAGCGTACGGGACAGACTAGACAATGAGCAGTTCTTC.

The V call is TRBV15, the J call TRBJ2-3, with D possibly matching TRBD2 (6 bases). The CDR3 length is 13 residues. The V and J ends lost 3 bases and 7 bases respectively, with 11 bases between them. Germline V gene data show CDR1 as LNHNV and CDR2 as YYDKDF (reference sequence). CDR3 residues: CATSSRDSNTQYF. CDR3 nucleotides: TGTGCCACCAGCAGCCGGGACTCCAATACGCAGTATTTT.

The chain uses TRBV28 and TRBJ2-7; 9 nucleotides line up with TRBD2. This CDR3 region has 20 residues. Trimming removed 7 bases from V and 1 base from J; junction bases left unmatched: 23. Per germline, CDR1 MDHEN and CDR2 SYDVKM. The CDR3 DNA reads TGTGCCAGCACGCTCTGGGGAGGGGTAGGTAGCGGGAGAACTTCCTACGAGCAGTACTTC. It translates to CASTLWGGVGSGRTSYEQYF. Full variable domain (missing parts from reference TRBV28 and TRBJ2-7): DVKVTQSSRYLVKRTGEKVFLECVQDMDHENMFWYRQDPGLGLRLIYFSYDVKMKEKGDIPEGYSVSREKKERFSLILESASTNQTSMYLCASTLWGGVGSGRTSYEQYFGPGTRLTVT.

This CDR3 is CASSGFTISVGLYGYTF. Here the CDR3 DNA reads TGTGCCAGCAGTGGTTTTACGATTTCAGTTGGGCTCTATGGCTACACCTTC. The V and J genes are TRBV28 and TRBJ1-2; D not certain. Germline V gives CDR1 MDHEN, CDR2 SYDVKM. V lost 5 bases and J lost 4, with 23 bases in between. The CDR3 consists of 17 residues.

The chain couples TRBV4-1 to TRBJ2-5, with 9 bases that match TRBD1. The J call may be incorrect, as the DNA end agrees better with TRBJ2-7. This CDR3 has 15 residues. Germline V CDR1 and CDR2: MGHRA, YSYEKL. Written as DNA, the CDR3 is TGCGCCAGCAGCCTTGTAGGACAGGGGAATTACGAGCAGTACTTC. Protein sequence: CASSLVGQGNYEQYF.

V gene TRBV28 combines with J gene TRBJ1-4, with TRBD1 identical over 8 bases. Germline assignment: CDR1 MDHEN and CDR2 SYDVKM. CDR3 size: 18 residues. Trimming took 4 bases from V and 0 from J; bases not matched to a gene: 10. CDR3 sequence: CASSSTGVKGPTNEKLFF. The DNA of the CDR3 is TGTGCCAGCAGTTCGACAGGGGTCAAGGGACCAACTAATGAAAAACTGTTTTTT.

The chain couples TRBV9 to TRBJ2-7, with TRBD1 identical over 9 bases. Per the germline V gene, CDR1 is SGDLS and CDR2 is YYNGEE. CDR3 length: 15 residues. The J segment lost 1 base and the V segment lost 7 bases, leaving 9 bases of the junction unmatched. The CDR3: CASVVGTGCSYEQYF. The CDR3 DNA reads as TGTGCCAGCGTCGTAGGGACAGGGTGTTCCTACGAGCAGTACTTC.

V is TRBV7-2 and J is TRBJ2-3, with D hard to call. Trimming took off 4 bases at V and 3 bases at J, with 5 bases between the two ends. CDR3 length equals 12 residues. CDR1 and CDR2 (germline): SGHTA, FQGNSA. In DNA form, the CDR3 reads TGTGCCAGCAGCTCCTATACAGATACGCAGTATTTT. It translates to CASSSYTDTQYF.

A few counts support this clone. The V call is TRBV9, the J call TRBJ2-1; 12 nucleotides line up with TRBD2. In germline, CDR1 is SGDLS, CDR2 YYNGEE. This CDR3 contains 16 residues. Unmatched junction bases numbered 7, after V lost 3 bases and J lost 6 bases. The CDR3 DNA follows: TGTGCCAGCAGCGCCCTAGCGGGAGGGCCGGGCAATGAGCAGTTCTTC. The encoded protein is CASSALAGGPGNEQFF.

J is TRBJ2-7 and V is TRBV7-8, with a tentative D call TRBD1 (6 bases). This CDR3 comprises 17 residues. Germline-derived CDR1 and CDR2 are SGHVS and FQNEAQ. The V end was cut by 3 bases, the J end by 1 base, with 19 bases between. CDR3 DNA sequence: TGTGCCAGCAGCTTTTATCAGGGTTCAGGGGATTCCTACGAGCAGTACTTC. Protein product: CASSFYQGSGDSYEQYF.

This clone was seen a few times. The gene calls are TRBV4-2 and TRBJ2-3; TRBD2 aligns across 7 bases. The CDR3 length is 17 residues. Germline CDR1 is LGHNA and CDR2 is YNFKEQ. J gave up 1 base and V 1 base, and 8 bases lay outside the gene matches. The CDR3 reads CASSQGREWQRTDTQYF. The CDR3 DNA follows: TGTGCCAGCAGCCAAGGGCGGGAGTGGCAGCGCACAGATACGCAGTATTTT.

V gene TRBV28 combines with J gene TRBJ2-1, with 7 bases fitting TRBD2. Germline assignment: CDR1 MDHEN and CDR2 SYDVKM. The CDR3 covers 16 residues. The junction had 11 bases not matched to a gene; V was cut back by 4 bases and J by 5 bases. The CDR3 spells CASSSPPSGGHNEQFF. CDR3 in DNA: TGTGCCAGCAGTTCCCCCCCTTCGGGAGGACACAATGAGCAGTTCTTC.